Shown below are 21 T cell receptor beta chains from a single sample sequenced in a study of cytomegalovirus exposure and HLA in healthy donors. The table came from immunoSEQ multiplex PCR; TCRdb's copy has only in-frame clones and leaves some out. The sample consists of tens of thousands of clones, approximately 90% of them appearing once. The specimen sequenced was PBMCs. The origin of the receptors is a man younger than 35 in good health and CMV-seronegative.

The rearrangement uses TRBV4-1 and TRBJ1-5; no clear D. The V end was cut by 4 bases, the J end by 5 bases, with 12 bases between. The CDR3 has 14 amino acids. Germline loops: CDR1 MGHRA, CDR2 YSYEKL. CDR3 sequence (DNA): TGCGCCAGCAGCCCCCCGGGTCGGGATCAGCCCCAGCATTTT. It codes for CASSPPGRDQPQHF.

The V gene is TRBV2, the J gene TRBJ2-3; unclear D gene. The CDR3 consists of 12 residues. In germline, CDR1 is SNHLY, CDR2 FYNNEI. The V end lost 4 bases, the J end lost 5 bases, and 7 bases lay between the germline ends. Here the CDR3 reads CASSVWQDTQYF. CDR3 in DNA: TGTGCCAGCAGTGTTTGGCAAGATACGCAGTATTTT.

V is TRBV5-4 and J is TRBJ2-1; 8 bases align to TRBD2. This CDR3 has 17 residues. V was clipped by 5 bases and J by 2 bases; unmatched bases: 12. Per germline, CDR1 SGHNT and CDR2 YYREEE (reference sequence). CDR3 coding DNA: TGTGCCAGCAGTTCGGGGGGGCGGCAATCCGCCTACAATGAGCAGTTCTTC. Protein: CASSSGGRQSAYNEQFF.

This clone is a singleton in its sample. The rearrangement links TRBV4-1 to TRBJ1-2; D gene ambiguous. Germline CDR1 and CDR2: MGHRA and YSYEKL. V was clipped by 0 bases and J by 0 bases, with 11 bases between them. CDR3 length: 16 amino acids. CDR3 coding DNA: TGCGCCAGCAGCCAAGATCAAGAGGGAGCTAACTATGGCTACACCTTC. Amino acid sequence: CASSQDQEGANYGYTF.

The chain joins TRBV7-2 to TRBJ2-5; 11 bases align to TRBD2. V lost 3 bases, J lost 7 bases, and 10 bases stayed unmatched. The CDR3 has 16 amino acids. Germline V lookup: CDR1 SGHTA, CDR2 FQGNSA. In nucleotides, the CDR3 is TGTGCCAGCAGCTTGTTCGTAGCGGGAGGGTTGGGGACCCAGTACTTC. Protein sequence: CASSLFVAGGLGTQYF.

The chain couples TRBV5-1 to TRBJ2-5; 7 nucleotides match TRBD2. This CDR3 is 12 amino acids long. CDR1 is SGHRS and CDR2 is YFSETQ in the germline V gene. The V segment lost 7 bases and the J segment 6 bases; nucleotides outside the gene matches: 6. The CDR3 DNA sequence: TGCGCCAGCCGAGCGGGGAAGCAGACCCAGTACTTC. Translation: CASRAGKQTQYF.

This chain links TRBV13 with TRBJ2-5; TRBD1 aligns across 9 bases. CDR1 and CDR2 (germline): PRHDT, FYEKMQ (reference sequence). V lost 5 bases, J lost 5 bases, and 12 bases stayed unmatched. This CDR3 has 16 amino acids. The CDR3: CASSHSEGTGRETQYF. The CDR3 DNA reads TGTGCCAGCAGCCACAGTGAGGGGACAGGGCGGGAGACCCAGTACTTC.

The chain employs TRBV9 and TRBJ2-7, with D hard to call. The V and J ends lost 3 bases and 3 bases respectively, with 10 bases between them. Per germline, CDR1 SGDLS and CDR2 YYNGEE. CDR3 length: 13 amino acids. The CDR3 sequence is CASSETPNYEQYF. The CDR3 DNA sequence: TGTGCCAGCAGCGAGACACCGAACTACGAGCAGTACTTC.

The chain employs TRBV7-2 and TRBJ1-1; 7 bases agree with TRBD1. Unmatched junction bases numbered 8, after V lost 2 bases and J lost 5 bases. Per the germline V gene, CDR1 is SGHTA and CDR2 is FQGNSA. This CDR3 contains 15 residues. The CDR3 sequence: CASSLYSTGITEAFF. CDR3 coding DNA: TGTGCCAGCAGCTTATATTCGACAGGGATTACTGAAGCTTTCTTT.

The V call is TRBV13, the J call TRBJ2-2; 8 bases align to TRBD2. Trimming removed 6 bases from V and 6 bases from J; junction bases left unmatched: 12. Germline loops: CDR1 PRHDT, CDR2 FYEKMQ (reference sequence). There are 16 residues in the CDR3. The CDR3 DNA reads as TGTGCCAGCAGACAAAATAGCGGGACTATCGCCGGGGAGCTGTTTTTT. It specifies CASRQNSGTIAGELFF.

The chain recombines TRBV28 with TRBJ2-1; 10 positions agree with TRBD2. The CDR3 has 15 amino acids. The germline CDR1 and CDR2 sequences are MDHEN and SYDVKM. The V and J ends lost 7 bases and 1 base, in that order; junction bases with no gene match: 4. CDR3 amino acids: CASTPSGSSYNEQFF. The CDR3 DNA follows: TGTGCCAGCACCCCTAGCGGGAGTTCCTACAATGAGCAGTTCTTC.

The chain has TRBV13 and TRBJ2-7; TRBD2 matches 9 bases. J was trimmed by 4 bases and V by 3 bases; bases with no gene match: 7. Germline V gene sequence: CDR1 PRHDT, CDR2 FYEKMQ (reference sequence). This CDR3 is 15 amino acids long. CDR3 DNA: TGTGCCAGCAGCTTCCGGGTTAGCGGGAGTTACGAGCAGTACTTC. Translation: CASSFRVSGSYEQYF.

This chain connects TRBV5-4 to TRBJ1-3; D gene uncertain. Trimming cost V 5 bases and J 4 bases, with 16 bases left between them. Looked up from germline, CDR1 is SGHNT and CDR2 is YYREEE (reference sequence). The CDR3 consists of 15 residues. CDR3 coding DNA: TGTGCCAGCAGTTCCCCGTCCGGGAGCGGAAACACCATATATTTT. It encodes CASSSPSGSGNTIYF.

The chain links TRBV27 to TRBJ1-1; D might be TRBD1 (5 bases). CDR1 is MNHEY and CDR2 is SMNVEV in the germline V gene (reference sequence). V dropped 5 bases and J dropped 4 bases, with 23 bases sitting between them. The CDR3 loop spans 17 amino acids. The chain's CDR3 is CASSVSAGYRQRTEAFF. The CDR3 nucleotides read TGTGCCAGCAGTGTCTCCGCAGGATATCGACAGCGCACTGAAGCTTTCTTT.

The rearrangement links TRBV29-1 to TRBJ2-7; possible D gene TRBD1, 5 bases. Germline CDR1 and CDR2: SQVTM and ANQGSEA. V lost 1 base, J lost 5 bases, and 12 bases lay in between. This CDR3 has 13 amino acids. CDR3 sequence (DNA): TGCAGCGTTGAAGGGGGCGATAGTAACGAGCAGTACTTC. This encodes CSVEGGDSNEQYF.

The rearrangement uses TRBV2 and TRBJ1-1, with D possibly matching TRBD1 (6 bases). With 7 bases removed from V and 0 bases from J, the gap between germline ends came to 15 bases. Germline V gene lookup returns CDR1 SNHLY and CDR2 FYNNEI. CDR3 length: 15 amino acids. CDR3 in DNA: TGTGCCAGCACTGAGATCGGACAGATGAACACTGAAGCTTTCTTT. It yields the protein CASTEIGQMNTEAFF.

This rearrangement joins TRBV2 to TRBJ2-4; possible D gene TRBD2, 7 bases. The V gene lost 6 bases and the J gene lost 6 bases, with 15 bases spanning the gap. This CDR3 contains 14 residues. Germline V CDR1 and CDR2: SNHLY, FYNNEI. CDR3 sequence: CASRGGGFGNIQYF. In DNA, the CDR3 is TGTGCCAGCAGAGGGGGGGGGTTCGGAAACATTCAGTACTTC.

The CDR3 loop reads CASRRTGGSSYNEQFF. CDR3 in DNA: TGTGCCAGCAGACGGACAGGGGGCAGTTCCTACAATGAGCAGTTCTTC. The chain is built from TRBV5-8 and TRBJ2-1; 11 bases line up with TRBD1. The CDR3 is made up of 16 amino acids. V was clipped by 5 bases and J by 1 base; unmatched bases: 5. CDR1 SGHTS and CDR2 YDEGEE come from the germline V gene. The complete variable domain, with remaining parts taken from reference TRBV5-8 and TRBJ2-1, reads EAGVTQSPTHLIKTRGQQATLRCSPISGHTSVYWYQQALGLGLQFLLWYDEGEERNRGNFPPRFSGRQFPNYSSELNVNALELEDSALYLCASRRTGGSSYNEQFFGPGTRLTVL.

The rearrangement joins TRBV29-1 to TRBJ1-2, with a weak D call TRBD1 (6 bases). The CDR3 has 12 residues. CDR1 and CDR2 from the germline V gene are SQVTM and ANQGSEA. Deletions cut 7 bases from V and 3 bases from J, with 12 bases between. CDR3 nucleotide sequence: TGCAGCGCAGGGGAAGGTCACTATGGCTACACCTTC. It encodes CSAGEGHYGYTF.

V gene TRBV6-5 combines with J gene TRBJ2-2; maybe TRBD2 (5 bases). Germline assignment: CDR1 MNHEY and CDR2 SVGAGI. This CDR3 has 16 amino acids. Deletions cut 4 bases from V and 7 bases from J, with 19 bases between. CDR3 coding DNA: TGTGCCAGCAGTTCCCTTCCGAACGGGGAAAGCGGGGAGCTGTTTTTT. Its protein is CASSSLPNGESGELFF.

This sequence joins TRBV5-1 and TRBJ2-5; 7 bases line up with TRBD1. Germline V gene sequence: CDR1 SGHRS, CDR2 YFSETQ. The V and J ends lost 5 bases and 0 bases, in that order; junction bases with no gene match: 4. This CDR3 comprises 14 residues. The DNA of the CDR3 is TGCGCCAGCAGACCGACAGGGTACCAAGAGACCCAGTACTTC. Residues: CASRPTGYQETQYF. Complete variable domain (other parts from reference TRBV5-1 and TRBJ2-5): KAGVTQTPRYLIKTRGQQVTLSCSPISGHRSVSWYQQTPGQGLQFLFEYFSETQRNKGNFPGRFSGRQFSNSRSEMNVSTLELGDSALYLCASRPTGYQETQYFGPGTRLLVL.